This entry concerns a single T cell receptor beta chain. Its specificity is not known. The data originate from a study of vaccination and CD4 T cells after COVID-19. Background on the study: At a median 72 days (range 14 to 241) after dose two, post-vaccine samples were obtained. Study conclusions and caveats: In median terms, SARS-CoV-2-reactive clonotypes went from about 20 to 38, a nonsignificant rise. In convalescent patients, 304 of 307 vaccine-specific clones were mono-reactive for SARS-CoV-2 spike.

CD4+ T cells that had been cultured provided DNA sequenced with the Oncomine TCR Beta short-read assay. TCRdb itself ran the PCR reads through MiXCR, one entry per CDR3 protein. The sample lists roughly 24,000 distinct CDR3 sequences; 45% to 65% were seen once. Treatment given: roughly 11-day PBMC culture with coronavirus spike peptide pools or control peptides (ViraFEST assay). Via ViraFEST, peptide pools expanded antigen-specific T cells before TCR sequencing. This CDR3 region has 13 residues. Trimming shortened V by 5 bases and J by 4 bases, and 11 bases separated the two germline ends. Germline V CDR1 and CDR2: LNHDA, SQIVND (reference sequence).

The chain carries TRBV19 and TRBJ1-2, with D unclear. This clonotype originated in a human donor who had recovered from COVID-19. The specimen was CD4+ T cells from blood, cultured in vitro. The CDR3 loop is CASSQTRGYGYTF. For the CDR3, the DNA is TGTGCCAGTAGTCAGACCCGGGGCTATGGCTACACCTTC.